These 14 T cell receptor beta chains share one sample of origin, sequenced in a study of T cell clonality in common variable immunodeficiency. Method: immunoSEQ multiplex PCR; TCRdb's copy keeps in-frame clones and lacks some. The sample presents roughly 42,000 clones, none singletons. Material for sequencing was peripheral blood mononuclear cells. The receptors stem from a person between 18 and 70 years old in good health.

This clone was observed many times. The CDR3 extends 3 residues past the end of the read, so its final part is completed from the germline J gene. J is TRBJ2-1 and V is TRBV19, with 9 bases matching TRBD1. CDR1 and CDR2 from the germline V gene are LNHDA and SQIVND (reference sequence). The V and J ends lost 5 bases and 2 bases, in that order; junction bases with no gene match: 7. The CDR3 consists of 16 residues. Incomplete CDR3 DNA: TGTGCCAGTAGTGCCGAACAGGGGGCGGCCTACAATGAG. Translating it yields CASSAEQGAAYNE. The whole CDR3 protein reads CASSAEQGAAYNEQFF.

This clone was seen at least ten times. The sequence runs out 3 residues before the end of the CDR3; the remainder is reconstructed from the germline J gene. The rearrangement uses TRBV6-1 and TRBJ1-5; the D gene is possibly TRBD1 (5 bases). The ends were cut back, 1 base at V and 3 bases at J, with 16 bases in the middle. Germline assignment: CDR1 MNHNS and CDR2 SASEGT. This CDR3 contains 17 residues. The CDR3 DNA, read in part, is TGTGCCAGCAGTGAAGTGGCGTCACAGGTCCTCAATCAGCCC. Translating gives CASSEVASQVLNQP. The entire CDR3 sequence reads CASSEVASQVLNQPQHF.

A few counts support this clone. The CDR3 end is not reached by the read, which stops 3 residues before it; the germline J gene fills it in. The chain links TRBV5-1 to TRBJ2-5; D perhaps matches TRBD2 (5 bases). The germline V gene encodes CDR1 SGHRS and CDR2 YFSETQ. There are 17 residues in the CDR3. Trimming pared 0 bases from V and 2 bases from J, leaving 17 bases between. CDR3 residues: CASSLAVSVSGQETQYF. CDR3 DNA (partial): TGCGCCAGCAGCTTGGCCGTGAGCGTCTCGGGGCAAGAGACC.

This clone was detected many times. The CDR3 is cut off 3 residues early in the read; its end comes from the germline J gene. The rearrangement uses TRBV20-1 and TRBJ2-3; 9 bases line up with TRBD2. Germline V gives CDR1 DFQATT, CDR2 SNEGSKA (reference sequence). The CDR3 runs to 12 residues. Trimming removed 6 bases from V and 7 bases from J; junction bases left unmatched: 5. The CDR3: CSAKSGGNTQYF. The CDR3 bases that were read are TGCAGTGCCAAAAGCGGGGGGAATACG.

This clone appeared many times. The sequence runs out 3 residues before the end of the CDR3; the remainder is reconstructed from the germline J gene. The gene calls are TRBV20-1 and TRBJ1-2; 8 nucleotides match TRBD1. CDR3 length equals 12 residues. J was trimmed by 6 bases and V by 6 bases; bases with no gene match: 6. CDR1 is DFQATT, CDR2 SNEGSKA, per germline (reference sequence). CDR3: CSAEDRVDGYTF. The sequenced CDR3 bases are TGCAGTGCAGAGGACAGGGTGGATGGC.

This clone was recorded at least ten times. The read falls 3 residues short of the CDR3 end, and the missing part is taken from the germline J gene. The chain links TRBV19 to TRBJ2-1; D possibly corresponds to TRBD2 (6 bases). CDR1 is LNHDA and CDR2 is SQIVND in the germline V gene (reference sequence). The V gene lost 5 bases and the J gene lost 8 bases, with 16 bases spanning the gap. The CDR3 loop spans 14 amino acids. This CDR3 reads CASSLTGGRDEQFF. CDR3 DNA (partial): TGTGCCAGTAGTCTCACTGGAGGGCGGGATGAG.

This clone was seen ten or more times. The CDR3 goes on 3 residues after the read ends, and that part is filled in from the germline J gene. The J gene is TRBJ2-3, the V gene TRBV5-5; D unresolved. The germline CDR1 and CDR2 sequences are SGHKS and YYEKEE (reference sequence). The CDR3 consists of 14 residues. V was pared by 0 bases and J by 2 bases, with 7 bases between. Incomplete CDR3 DNA: TGTGCCAGCAGCTTGGGGGCCTTCACAGATACG. Its protein is CASSLGAFTDT. The entire CDR3 protein reads CASSLGAFTDTQYF.

There are many counts of this clone. Coverage ceases 3 residues before the CDR3 finishes, and the germline J gene fills in the end. V usage is TRBV18 and J usage is TRBJ2-2, with D unresolved. The V end was cut by 2 bases, the J end by 3 bases, with 7 bases between. The CDR3 has 14 residues. CDR1 and CDR2 (germline): KGHSH, LQKENI. CDR3 region: CASSPDRDTGELFF. CDR3 DNA (partial): TGTGCCAGCTCACCAGATAGGGACACCGGGGAG.

This clone has at least ten counts. The read terminates 3 residues before the CDR3 end, so the remaining end is supplied by the germline J gene. The J gene is TRBJ1-6, the V gene TRBV19; 7 bases agree with TRBD1. CDR1 is LNHDA, CDR2 SQIVND, per germline (reference sequence). Trimming removed 5 bases from V and 10 bases from J; junction bases left unmatched: 11. This CDR3 has 15 amino acids. CDR3 DNA (partial): TGTGCCAGTAGTTCCGGGACAGAGATCCAATCACCC. The encoded protein is CASSSGTEIQSP. Given in full, the CDR3 is CASSSGTEIQSPLHF.

This clone occurred many times. The CDR3 is cut off 3 residues early in the read; its end comes from the germline J gene. The chain recombines TRBV30 with TRBJ2-5; 16 positions agree with TRBD2. The junction had 8 bases not matched to a gene; V was cut back by 6 bases and J by 4 bases. Germline CDR1 and CDR2: GTSNPN and SVGIG (reference sequence). This CDR3 has 16 amino acids. CDR3 loop: CACNPGLAGGLETQYF. CDR3 bases read: TGTGCCTGTAATCCGGGACTAGCGGGAGGGCTAGAGACC.

As to this clone: The read halts 3 residues ahead of the CDR3 end, with the missing end drawn from the germline J gene. The rearrangement uses TRBV7-7 and TRBJ1-4; D not certain. The CDR3 contains 15 residues. The V gene's germline CDR1 is SSHAT and CDR2 FNYEAQ (reference sequence). V was cut by 1 base and J by 4 bases, with 10 bases left in between. The CDR3 is CASSLDTANNEKLFF. CDR3 bases read: TGTGCCAGCAGCTTAGATACAGCTAATAATGAAAAA.

This clone has ten or more counts. The read halts 3 residues ahead of the CDR3 end, with the missing end drawn from the germline J gene. This chain uses TRBV20-1 with TRBJ2-3, with D perhaps TRBD2 (5 bases). V was trimmed by 3 bases and J by 3 bases, leaving 16 bases between them. Germline V lookup: CDR1 DFQATT, CDR2 SNEGSKA (reference sequence). The CDR3 loop spans 15 amino acids. CDR3 DNA (partial): TGCAGTGCTAGGTCTGGCGGGCTGAGTACAGATACG. It is translated as CSARSGGLSTDT. The entire CDR3 is CSARSGGLSTDTQYF.

This clone was counted many times. Sequencing ends 3 residues short of the CDR3 end; the germline J gene provides the rest. The rearrangement links TRBV7-8 to TRBJ2-7; 13 bases map to TRBD2. The CDR3 runs 16 residues. Unmatched junction bases numbered 5, after V lost 1 base and J lost 5 bases. Germline lookup yields CDR1 SGHVS and CDR2 FQNEAQ. CDR3 DNA, as far as it was read: TGTGCCAGCAGCTTAGTAGGACTAGCGGGAGCCCACGAG. The encoded protein is CASSLVGLAGAHE. The CDR3, in full, reads CASSLVGLAGAHEQYF.

This clone was detected ten times or more. The read gets to within 3 residues of the CDR3 end, and the germline J gene fills in the rest. The gene calls are TRBV12-3 or TRBV12-4 and TRBJ1-1; possible D gene TRBD1, 5 bases. The length of the CDR3 is 14 residues. Trimming shortened V by 6 bases and J by 1 base, and 12 bases separated the two germline ends. CDR3 sequence: CASRRTLENTEAFF. CDR3 DNA (partial): TGTGCCAGCAGAAGGACACTGGAGAACACTGAA.